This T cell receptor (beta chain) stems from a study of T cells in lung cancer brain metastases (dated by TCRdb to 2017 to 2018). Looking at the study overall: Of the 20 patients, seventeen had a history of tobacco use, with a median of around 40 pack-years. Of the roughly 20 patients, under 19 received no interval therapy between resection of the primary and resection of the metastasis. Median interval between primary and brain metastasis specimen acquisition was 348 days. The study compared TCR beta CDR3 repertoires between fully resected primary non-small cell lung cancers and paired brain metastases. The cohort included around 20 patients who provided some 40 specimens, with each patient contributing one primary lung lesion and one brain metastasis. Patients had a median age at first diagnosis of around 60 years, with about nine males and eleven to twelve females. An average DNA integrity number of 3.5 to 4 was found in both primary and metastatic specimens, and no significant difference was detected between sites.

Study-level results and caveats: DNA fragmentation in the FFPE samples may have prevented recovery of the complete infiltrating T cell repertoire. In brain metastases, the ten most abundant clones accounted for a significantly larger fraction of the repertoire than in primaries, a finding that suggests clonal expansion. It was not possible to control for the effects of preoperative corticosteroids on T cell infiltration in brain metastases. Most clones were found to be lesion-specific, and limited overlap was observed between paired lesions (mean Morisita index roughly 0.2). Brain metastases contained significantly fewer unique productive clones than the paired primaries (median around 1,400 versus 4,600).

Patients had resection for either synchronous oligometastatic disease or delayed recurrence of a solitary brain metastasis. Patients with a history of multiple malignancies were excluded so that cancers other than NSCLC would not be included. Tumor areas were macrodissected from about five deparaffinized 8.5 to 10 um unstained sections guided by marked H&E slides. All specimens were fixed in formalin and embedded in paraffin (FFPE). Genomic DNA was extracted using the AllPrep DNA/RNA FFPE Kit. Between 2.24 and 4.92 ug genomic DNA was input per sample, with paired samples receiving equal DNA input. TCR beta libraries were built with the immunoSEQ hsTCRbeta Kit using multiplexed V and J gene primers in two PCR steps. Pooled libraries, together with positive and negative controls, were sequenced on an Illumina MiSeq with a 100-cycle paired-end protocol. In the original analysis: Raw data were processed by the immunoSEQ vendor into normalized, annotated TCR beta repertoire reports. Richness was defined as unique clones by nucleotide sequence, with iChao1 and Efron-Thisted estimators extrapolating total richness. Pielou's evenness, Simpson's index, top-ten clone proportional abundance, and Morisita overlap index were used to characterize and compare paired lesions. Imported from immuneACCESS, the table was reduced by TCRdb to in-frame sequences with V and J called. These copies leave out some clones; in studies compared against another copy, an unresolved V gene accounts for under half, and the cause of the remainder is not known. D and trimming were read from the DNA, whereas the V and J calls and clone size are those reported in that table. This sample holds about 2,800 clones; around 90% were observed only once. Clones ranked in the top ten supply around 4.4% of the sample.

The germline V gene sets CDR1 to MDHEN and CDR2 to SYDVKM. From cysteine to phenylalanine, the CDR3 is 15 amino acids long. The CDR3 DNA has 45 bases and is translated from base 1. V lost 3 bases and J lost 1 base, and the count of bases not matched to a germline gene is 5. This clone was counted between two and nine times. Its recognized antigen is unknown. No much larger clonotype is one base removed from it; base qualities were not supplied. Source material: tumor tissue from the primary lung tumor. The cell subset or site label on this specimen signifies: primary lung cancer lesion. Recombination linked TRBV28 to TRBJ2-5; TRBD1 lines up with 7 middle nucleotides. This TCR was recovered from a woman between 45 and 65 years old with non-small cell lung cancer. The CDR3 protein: CASSFGSGGQETQYF. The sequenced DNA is TGTGCCAGCAGTTTTGGGTCAGGGGGCCAAGAGACCCAGTACTTC.